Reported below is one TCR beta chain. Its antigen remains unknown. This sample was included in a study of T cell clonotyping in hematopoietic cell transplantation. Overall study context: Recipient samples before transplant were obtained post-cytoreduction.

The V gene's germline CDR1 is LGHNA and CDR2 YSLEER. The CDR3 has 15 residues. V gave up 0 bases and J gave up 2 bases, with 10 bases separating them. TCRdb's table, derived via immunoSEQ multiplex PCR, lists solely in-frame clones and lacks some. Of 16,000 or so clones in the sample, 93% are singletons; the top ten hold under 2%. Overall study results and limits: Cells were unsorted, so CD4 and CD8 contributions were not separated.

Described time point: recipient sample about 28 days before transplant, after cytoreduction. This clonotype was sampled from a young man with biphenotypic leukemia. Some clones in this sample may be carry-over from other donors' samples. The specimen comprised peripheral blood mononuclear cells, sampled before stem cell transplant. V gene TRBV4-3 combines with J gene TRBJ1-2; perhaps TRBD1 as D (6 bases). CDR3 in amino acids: CASSQDPGTNYGYTF. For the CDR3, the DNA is TGCGCCAGCAGCCAAGATCCAGGGACAAACTATGGCTACACCTTC.